Listed below are T cell receptor beta chains from one sample, sequenced in a study of cytomegalovirus exposure and HLA in healthy donors. Produced via immunoSEQ multiplex PCR; TCRdb's table is partial and in-frame only. The sample yields under 200,000 clones, around 92% seen once. The sequenced sample was PBMCs. The source of these receptors is a woman aged 18-29 years in good health and CMV-seropositive. Each CDR3 is given with its conserved first and last residue. The order of the fields is J gene, clone size, D gene, V gene, CDR3 DNA, CDR3 protein. A D gene is named only where the DNA matches it firmly. Where a row states a size, it is once, few, many or the class of an expanded clone; other rows omit it.

TRBJ2-5 . . TRBV11-3 TGTGCCAGCAGCCCGCCTATCGGGGAGACCCAGTACTTC CASSPPIGETQYF
TRBJ1-4 . TRBD1 TRBV4-1 TGCGCCAGCAGCCAAGGGACAGGGGAACTGTTTTTT CASSQGTGELFF
TRBJ1-5 . . TRBV5-1 TGCGCCAGCAGCCCGCAAACAGGGATGGGGCAGCCCCAGCATTTT CASSPQTGMGQPQHF
TRBJ2-7 once . TRBV10-3 TGTGCCATCAGTGACGTCAGTGCCTCCTACGAGCAGTACTTC CAISDVSASYEQYF
TRBJ2-3 . . TRBV5-4 TGTGCCAGCAGCCGAGGCTCCGGCGGCAGCACAGATACGCAGTATTTT CASSRGSGGSTDTQYF
TRBJ1-1 . TRBD1 TRBV9 TGTGCCAGCAGCTTGACAGGGGGGAACACTGAAGCTTTCTTT CASSLTGGNTEAFF
TRBJ1-1 . . TRBV5-1 TGCGCCAGCAGCTTGACGGGAGGCACTGAAGCTTTCTTT CASSLTGGTEAFF
TRBJ2-3 . TRBD2 TRBV7-2 TGTGCCAGCAGCTTGGGAAGCGGGAGGGATACGCAGTATTTT CASSLGSGRDTQYF
TRBJ2-7 . TRBD2 TRBV5-1 TGCGCCAGCAGCTTGGGCCTAGCGGGAGCGGGGGAGCAGTACTTC CASSLGLAGAGEQYF
TRBJ2-6 . . TRBV27 TGTGCCAGCAGTTTCGGCTCTGGGGCCAACGTCCTGACTTTC CASSFGSGANVLTF
TRBJ2-1 . TRBD2 TRBV7-9 TGTGCCAGCAGCTTAGTAAGTCTAGCGGGAGGGGGGAATGAGCAGTTCTTC CASSLVSLAGGGNEQFF
TRBJ2-2 . TRBD1 TRBV7-8 TGTGCCAGCCGGATTGCTAGGGGGCCAAACACCGGGGAGCTGTTTTTT CASRIARGPNTGELFF
TRBJ2-7 . . TRBV7-3 TGTGCCAGCAGCTTAGGCCTCAACTACGAGCAGTACTTC CASSLGLNYEQYF
TRBJ1-2 . . TRBV6-1 TGTGCCACCTTCCTCGGGGGTTTCTATGGCTACACCTTC CATFLGGFYGYTF
TRBJ2-3 . . TRBV5-1 TGCGCCAGCAGAAAAGGCTCAGGAGGCTGGGGCACAGATACGCAGTATTTT CASRKGSGGWGTDTQYF
TRBJ2-1 . TRBD2 TRBV5-4 TGTGCCAGCACAAATGCGGGAGTCGGTCGCAATGAGCAGTTCTTC CASTNAGVGRNEQFF
TRBJ1-1 . . TRBV9 TGTGCCAGCAGCGTAGAGACAGGGAACACTGAAGCTTTCTTT CASSVETGNTEAFF
TRBJ1-1 few . TRBV30 TGTGCCTGGAGTAGGCAGGGAAACACTGAAGCTTTCTTT CAWSRQGNTEAFF
TRBJ1-2 . . TRBV11-2 TGTGCCAGCAGCCAAGACCCGGGGGACTATGGCTACACCTTC CASSQDPGDYGYTF
TRBJ2-1 . . TRBV28 TGTGCCAGCAGTTTACGGTACAATGAGCAGTTCTTC CASSLRYNEQFF
TRBJ2-7 once . TRBV11-3 TGTGCCAGCAGCCACCTAGGGGGCTACGAGCAGTACTTC CASSHLGGYEQYF
TRBJ1-3 . . TRBV4-1 TGCGCCAGCAGCCAAGACAGCGACTCTGGAAACACCATATATTTT CASSQDSDSGNTIYF
TRBJ2-5 few TRBD1 TRBV9 TGTGCCAGCAACAGGGACAGGGCCCAAGAGACCCAGTACTTC CASNRDRAQETQYF
TRBJ1-2 . . TRBV19 TGTGCCAGTAGTCCCCCCTGGGGCAGACAAACCATCTATGGCTACACCTTC CASSPPWGRQTIYGYTF
TRBJ2-3 . . TRBV5-1 TGCGCCAGCAGCTTGGAAGGACAGCTCACAGATACGCAGTATTTT CASSLEGQLTDTQYF
TRBJ2-3 . . TRBV27 TGTGCCAGCAGTTTAGGAGGGACAGATACGCAGTATTTT CASSLGGTDTQYF
TRBJ1-2 . . TRBV29-1 TGCAGCGTTGACCGGGGGTATGGCTACACCTTC CSVDRGYGYTF
TRBJ1-5 . TRBD1 TRBV30 TGTGCCTGGAGTCCCACCGGGACAGGAGGAAATCAGCCCCAGCATTTT CAWSPTGTGGNQPQHF
TRBJ1-1 . . TRBV4-2 TGTGCCAGCAGCCAAGCTCCCAGAGGCACTGAAGCTTTCTTT CASSQAPRGTEAFF
TRBJ1-2 once . TRBV19 TGTGCCAGTAGGGACTCAGGGGTTAGGGGCTACACCTTC CASRDSGVRGYTF
TRBJ2-5 . . TRBV11-2 TGTGCCAGCAGCTTGGCGGTGTCTAGCCTACAAGAGACCCAGTACTTC CASSLAVSSLQETQYF